Below are 17 T cell receptor beta chains sequenced from a single sample in a study of blood T cell repertoires in COVID-19. Sequencing was performed with immunoSEQ multiplex PCR; in TCRdb, only in-frame clones are kept and a portion is missing. The data contain approximately 140,000 clones, under 90% of them singletons. Source material: peripheral blood. Source of these receptors: an elderly woman in a cohort sampled during active or convalescent COVID-19.

The rearrangement links TRBV9 to TRBJ1-4; no clear D gene. With 6 bases removed from V and 8 bases from J, the gap between germline ends came to 17 bases. The CDR3 contains 14 residues. CDR1 and CDR2 from the germline V gene are SGDLS and YYNGEE. The CDR3 nucleotides read TGTGCCAGCAATTCACCGGGGAGCGGGGAAAAACTGTTTTTT. Amino acid sequence: CASNSPGSGEKLFF. Drawing the rest from reference TRBV9 and TRBJ1-4, the complete variable domain is DSGVTQTPKHLITATGQRVTLRCSPRSGDLSVYWYQQSLDQGLQFLIQYYNGEERAKGNILERFSAQQFPDLHSELNLSSLELGDSALYFCASNSPGSGEKLFFGSGTQLSVL.

This sequence joins TRBV27 and TRBJ2-4; 8 nucleotides agree with TRBD1. Germline lookup yields CDR1 MNHEY and CDR2 SMNVEV (reference sequence). This CDR3 is built from 14 residues. V shed 4 bases and J 9 bases; nucleotides not matched to a gene: 8. The CDR3 nucleotides read TGTGCCAGCAGTTCCCTCCCAGGGGGCGGCATTCAGTACTTC. As protein: CASSSLPGGGIQYF.

The chain uses TRBV15 and TRBJ2-2; 9 positions match TRBD2. Germline CDR1 reads LNHNV; CDR2 reads YYDKDF (reference sequence). J lost 5 bases, V lost 5 bases, and 6 bases had no gene match. The CDR3 sequence is 15 residues long. The CDR3: CATSEPGLATGELFF. Here the CDR3 DNA reads TGTGCCACCAGCGAACCGGGACTAGCTACCGGGGAGCTGTTTTTT.

This chain's CDR3 is CASSPLGENTEAFF. The CDR3, as DNA: TGTGCCAGCTCACCGCTAGGGGAGAACACTGAAGCTTTCTTT. The chain has TRBV18 and TRBJ1-1; a weak D match, TRBD1 (5 bases). V dropped 3 bases and J dropped 1 base, with 9 bases sitting between them. CDR1 is KGHSH, CDR2 LQKENI, per germline. This CDR3 has 14 amino acids.

This clone came up once. This sequence joins TRBV18 and TRBJ2-3; 9 nucleotides line up with TRBD1. Losses at the gene ends were 2 bases for V and 4 bases for J; bases not matched to a gene: 1. CDR1 is KGHSH and CDR2 is LQKENI in the germline V gene. The length of the CDR3 is 14 residues. CDR3 nucleotides: TGTGCCAGCTCACCAGGGACAGGGTCAGATACGCAGTATTTT. It yields the protein CASSPGTGSDTQYF.

J is TRBJ2-1 and V is TRBV18, with TRBD2 matching 11 bases. The germline CDR1 and CDR2 sequences are KGHSH and LQKENI. This CDR3 has 16 residues. The ends lost 2 bases at V and 8 bases at J; junction bases unmatched: 8. CDR3 in DNA: TGTGCCAGCTCACCAAATGTACTAGCGGGGGCCTATGAGCAGTTCTTC. Protein: CASSPNVLAGAYEQFF.

J is TRBJ1-1 and V is TRBV3-1 (or the pseudogene TRBV3-2), with D perhaps matching TRBD1 (6 bases). This CDR3 spans 14 amino acids. The ends were cut back, 6 bases at V and 3 bases at J, with 14 bases in the middle. Per germline, CDR1 LGHDT and CDR2 YNNKEL (reference sequence). CDR3 nucleotide sequence: TGTGCCAGCAGTCCTCAGACAGGCGACACTGAAGCTTTCTTT. The encoded protein is CASSPQTGDTEAFF.

V usage is TRBV5-1 and J usage is TRBJ1-4; D uncertain. This CDR3 is built from 15 residues. Germline V lookup: CDR1 SGHRS, CDR2 YFSETQ. Trimming removed 3 bases from V and 1 base from J, with 10 bases in between. The CDR3 nucleotides read TGCGCCAGCAGCTCGGAGGGTATAACTAATGAAAAACTGTTTTTT. It yields the protein CASSSEGITNEKLFF.

The chain employs TRBV5-1 and TRBJ2-1; 7 bases line up with TRBD1. The CDR3 runs 16 residues. Unmatched junction bases numbered 7, after V lost 4 bases and J lost 0 bases. Per germline, CDR1 SGHRS and CDR2 YFSETQ. CDR3 residues: CASSPGQLRSYNEQFF. DNA for the CDR3: TGCGCCAGCAGCCCGGGACAGCTACGCTCCTACAATGAGCAGTTCTTC. Filled out from reference TRBV5-1 and TRBJ2-1, the complete variable domain reads KAGVTQTPRYLIKTRGQQVTLSCSPISGHRSVSWYQQTPGQGLQFLFEYFSETQRNKGNFPGRFSGRQFSNSRSEMNVSTLELGDSALYLCASSPGQLRSYNEQFFGPGTRLTVL.

This chain links TRBV24-1 with TRBJ2-3, with a tentative D call TRBD2 (6 bases). The V end lost 3 bases, the J end lost 2 bases, and 20 bases lay between the germline ends. Per germline, CDR1 KGHDR and CDR2 SFDVKD. The CDR3 totals 18 residues. The DNA of the CDR3 is TGTGCCACCAGTGATCCCTCAGGTCGGGGGTCGAACACAGATACGCAGTATTTT. Amino acid sequence: CATSDPSGRGSNTDTQYF.

The chain has TRBV7-3 and TRBJ2-1, with D possibly matching TRBD2 (6 bases). Trimming cost V 3 bases and J 0 bases, with 6 bases left between them. CDR3 length equals 14 residues. Germline V gene data show CDR1 as SGHTA and CDR2 as FQGTGA. The CDR3 DNA reads TGTGCCAGCAGCTTCGGGGGCTCCTACAATGAGCAGTTCTTC. It translates to CASSFGGSYNEQFF.

J is TRBJ2-1 and V is TRBV7-8, with D possibly being TRBD2 (7 bases). Germline V gene sequence: CDR1 SGHVS, CDR2 FQNEAQ. Trimming stripped 0 bases from V and 1 base from J, with 13 bases between. The CDR3 has 17 amino acids. The CDR3 is CASSLARGGGSYNEQFF. Here the CDR3 DNA reads TGTGCCAGCAGCTTAGCGCGGGGAGGGGGGTCCTACAATGAGCAGTTCTTC.

V usage is TRBV18 and J usage is TRBJ1-1, with D uncertain. CDR1 KGHSH and CDR2 LQKENI come from the germline V gene. The CDR3 is 13 residues long. Trimming pared 0 bases from V and 2 bases from J, leaving 4 bases between. CDR3 nucleotides: TGTGCCAGCTCACCACCAATAAACACTGAAGCTTTCTTT. Its protein is CASSPPINTEAFF.

This clone came up once. V usage is TRBV12-3 or TRBV12-4 and J usage is TRBJ2-5; no firm D call. V lost 3 bases and J lost 5, with 10 bases in between. The CDR3 contains 13 residues. CDR3 amino acids: CASSFEQLETQYF. The CDR3 region has the DNA TGTGCCAGCAGTTTCGAACAGTTGGAGACCCAGTACTTC.

J is TRBJ1-2 and V is TRBV2; 7 nucleotides match TRBD1. CDR1 SNHLY and CDR2 FYNNEI come from the germline V gene. CDR3 length equals 13 residues. V was pared by 6 bases and J by 7 bases, with 8 bases of the junction left unmatched. CDR3 DNA sequence: TGTGCCAGCAGAGAGGGACAGTACCGTGGCTACACCTTC. Protein sequence: CASREGQYRGYTF.

The chain has TRBV7-9 and TRBJ2-3; 11 nucleotides agree with TRBD2. This CDR3 contains 16 residues. The germline V gene has CDR1 SEHNR and CDR2 FQNEAQ (reference sequence). V was clipped by 5 bases and J by 6 bases; unmatched bases: 10. CDR3 sequence reads: CASSPKPGLAVDTQYF. The CDR3 region has the DNA TGTGCCAGCAGCCCCAAACCGGGACTAGCGGTTGATACGCAGTATTTT. The full variable domain, its missing parts supplied by reference TRBV7-9 and TRBJ2-3, is DTGVSQNPRHKITKRGQNVTFRCDPISEHNRLYWYRQTLGQGPEFLTYFQNEAQLEKSRLLSDRFSAERPKGSFSTLEIQRTEQGDSAMYLCASSPKPGLAVDTQYFGPGTRLTVL.

The V call is TRBV21-1, the J call TRBJ1-4; the D segment call TRBD1 is taken from the table without a DNA check. TRBV21-1 is shown as a pseudogene. The CDR3 contains 17 residues. The CDR3 is CASGPIVDRGDNEKLFF. DNA for the CDR3: TGTGCCAGCGGTCCGATTGTCGACAGGGGGGATAATGAAAAACTGTTTTTT.